This TCR beta chain was sequenced for a study of beta chain features in type 1 diabetes. On the study more broadly: The patient and healthy donor groups were comparable for age, gender and cell yields.

One heparinised blood draw averaging roughly 100 mL was given by each donor. General study points: The study notes PCR might favor shorter templates equally in patients and controls. Type 1 diabetes patients had TCRB CDR3s that were shorter (moderately but significantly so) in all four CD4+ subsets.

This clone was found a few times. Its antigen is not known. The isolated RNA, all of it, was reverse transcribed, so expressed TCRB transcripts were what got sequenced. TCRdb keeps only in-frame clones here, not all; method: immunoSEQ multiplex PCR. The top ten clones hold roughly 2% of a sample with about 150,000 clones, approximately 10% of them seen once. CDR3 length: 15 amino acids. Between the trimmed V and J ends, which lost 5 bases and 2 bases, there was a span of 16 bases. The sequence was obtained from a man between 18 and 35 years old in good health. Sequenced sample: central memory CD4+ T cells from blood. The chain has TRBV23-1 and TRBJ2-7; D not resolved. TRBV23-1 is treated as an ORF (open reading frame) with a function not yet certain. The CDR3 sequence: CASSKAETVTYEQYF. The CDR3 nucleotides are TGCGCCAGCAGTAAGGCAGAAACAGTTACCTACGAGCAGTACTTC.